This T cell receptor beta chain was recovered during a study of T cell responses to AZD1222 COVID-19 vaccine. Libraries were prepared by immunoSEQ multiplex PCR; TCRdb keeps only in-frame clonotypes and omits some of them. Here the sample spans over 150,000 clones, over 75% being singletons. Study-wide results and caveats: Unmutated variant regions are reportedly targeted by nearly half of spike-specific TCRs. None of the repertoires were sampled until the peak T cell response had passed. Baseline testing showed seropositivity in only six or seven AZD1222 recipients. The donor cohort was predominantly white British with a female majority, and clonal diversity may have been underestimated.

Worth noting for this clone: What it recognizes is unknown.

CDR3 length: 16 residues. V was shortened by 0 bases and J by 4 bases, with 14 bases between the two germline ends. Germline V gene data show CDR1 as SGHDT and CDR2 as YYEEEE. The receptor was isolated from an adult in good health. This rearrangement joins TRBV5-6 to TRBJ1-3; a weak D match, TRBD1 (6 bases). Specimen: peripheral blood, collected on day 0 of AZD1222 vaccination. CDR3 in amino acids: CASSLGGLTEGNTIYF. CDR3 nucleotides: TGTGCCAGCAGCTTGGGGGGGCTAACTGAGGGAAACACCATATATTTT.